One and the same sample provided the 32 T cell receptor beta chains below, sequenced in a study of OX40 agonist ivuxolimab in advanced cancers. Assay used: immunoSEQ multiplex PCR; TCRdb lists only in-frame clones, some missing. The sample lists 50,000 or so clones, roughly 90% occurring once. The material was CD4+ or CD8+ T cells sorted from blood, obtained in a trial of the OX40 agonist ivuxolimab. The receptors come from an adult with an advanced solid tumor such as melanoma, head and neck, liver or kidney cancer.

The chain uses TRBV25-1 and TRBJ1-2; the D gene is possibly TRBD1 (5 bases). V was trimmed by 4 bases and J by 4 bases, leaving 13 bases between them. This CDR3 has 14 amino acids. From germline, CDR1 is MGHDK and CDR2 SYGVNS. The CDR3 here is CASSVGASIYGYTF. CDR3 nucleotides: TGTGCCAGCAGTGTTGGGGCCAGTATCTATGGCTACACCTTC.

The chain carries TRBV7-9 and TRBJ2-3; TRBD2 agrees at 7 bases. V shed 6 bases and J 0 bases; nucleotides not matched to a gene: 6. The CDR3 is 15 amino acids. Germline V CDR1 and CDR2: SEHNR, FQNEAQ (reference sequence). For the CDR3, the DNA is TGTGCCAGCAGGCACGGAGCGGGGAGCACAGATACGCAGTATTTT. Amino acids: CASRHGAGSTDTQYF.

This chain links TRBV7-2 with TRBJ1-1; tentatively, D is TRBD1 (5 bases). The germline gives CDR1 SGHTA, CDR2 FQGNSA. V lost 6 bases and J 3 bases, leaving 11 bases between the germline ends. The CDR3 totals 13 residues. CDR3 coding DNA: TGTGCCAGCAGTAAACAGGTTCACACTGAAGCTTTCTTT. It codes for CASSKQVHTEAFF.

The chain has TRBV11-2 and TRBJ2-1; 7 bases agree with TRBD2. Germline loops: CDR1 SGHAT, CDR2 FQNNGV. The CDR3 is made up of 16 amino acids. V dropped 2 bases and J dropped 4; count of bases not matched to a gene: 8. The CDR3 region is CASSLLRTSSYNEQFF. The DNA for the CDR3 is TGTGCCAGCAGCTTACTCCGGACTAGTTCTTACAATGAGCAGTTCTTC.

The rearrangement uses TRBV9 and TRBJ2-1; 9 nucleotides match TRBD2. The CDR3 is made up of 15 amino acids. Germline CDR1 and CDR2: SGDLS and YYNGEE. Trimming cost V 6 bases and J 7 bases; bases outside gene matches: 11. CDR3 loop: CASTSEGGRVNEQFF. DNA for the CDR3: TGTGCCAGCACCTCAGAGGGCGGGAGGGTTAATGAGCAGTTCTTC. The variable domain in full, with the rest retrieved from reference TRBV9 and TRBJ2-1, is DSGVTQTPKHLITATGQRVTLRCSPRSGDLSVYWYQQSLDQGLQFLIQYYNGEERAKGNILERFSAQQFPDLHSELNLSSLELGDSALYFCASTSEGGRVNEQFFGPGTRLTVL.

This clone was seen more than once but under ten times. J is TRBJ2-7 and V is TRBV11-1; 10 bases line up with TRBD1. This CDR3 has 15 amino acids. In germline, CDR1 is SGHAT, CDR2 FQDESV (reference sequence). Unmatched junction bases numbered 7, after V lost 4 bases and J lost 4 bases. This CDR3 is CASSSDRGRPYEQYF. The CDR3 DNA follows: TGTGCCAGCAGCTCCGACAGGGGGCGCCCGTACGAGCAGTACTTC.

The V call is TRBV5-5, the J call TRBJ1-1; no definite D call. V lost 2 bases and J 5 bases, leaving 7 bases between the germline ends. The CDR3 length is 12 residues. Germline loops: CDR1 SGHKS, CDR2 YYEKEE (reference sequence). Here the CDR3 DNA reads TGTGCCAGCAGCTTCGGTGGAACTGAAGCTTTCTTT. It codes for CASSFGGTEAFF.

This clone was counted only a few times. The rearrangement links TRBV27 to TRBJ2-7, with a tentative D call TRBD2 (5 bases). Germline V CDR1 and CDR2: MNHEY, SMNVEV (reference sequence). V was cut by 2 bases and J by 2 bases, with 7 bases left in between. This CDR3 has 13 amino acids. This chain's CDR3 is CASSLLATYEQYF. The CDR3 coding sequence is TGTGCCAGCAGTTTACTAGCCACCTACGAGCAGTACTTC.

V gene TRBV5-4 combines with J gene TRBJ2-7; 8 bases are a match to TRBD1. The germline V gene encodes CDR1 SGHNT and CDR2 YYREEE (reference sequence). J gave up 0 bases and V 4 bases, and 9 bases lay outside the gene matches. This CDR3 contains 16 residues. In DNA, the CDR3 is TGTGCCAGCAGCCAAGATGAACAGGGGGTCTCCTACGAGCAGTACTTC. Translated, it gives CASSQDEQGVSYEQYF.

DNA of the CDR3: TGTGCCAGCAGCTTAGCGGAGTATACGCAGTATTTT. Translation gives CASSLAEYTQYF. V is TRBV7-9 and J is TRBJ2-3; D is unresolved. The CDR3 is 12 amino acids. CDR1 and CDR2 from the germline V gene are SEHNR and FQNEAQ (reference sequence). Trimming shortened V by 0 bases and J by 7 bases, and 5 bases separated the two germline ends.

V usage is TRBV27 and J usage is TRBJ1-2; 8 bases agree with TRBD1. The CDR3 sequence is 15 residues long. V shed 3 bases, J shed 1 base, and the junction held 4 bases outside the gene matches. Germline lookup yields CDR1 MNHEY and CDR2 SMNVEV (reference sequence). The CDR3 region is CASSFQGAGNYGYTF. In DNA form, the CDR3 reads TGTGCCAGCAGTTTTCAGGGGGCAGGTAACTATGGCTACACCTTC.

This chain uses TRBV2 with TRBJ2-1, with D perhaps TRBD1 or TRBD2 (5 bases each). Trimming took off 5 bases at V and 8 bases at J, with 13 bases between the two ends. Looked up from germline, CDR1 is SNHLY and CDR2 is FYNNEI. The CDR3 has 13 amino acids. The CDR3 nucleotides read TGTGCCAGCAGTAACGGGGCGGCATATGAGCAGTTCTTC. Protein: CASSNGAAYEQFF.

This clone was recorded a few times. The chain employs TRBV7-9 and TRBJ2-7, with 7 nucleotides matching TRBD1. The germline gives CDR1 SEHNR, CDR2 FQNEAQ (reference sequence). CDR3 length: 17 amino acids. The ends lost 2 bases at V and 0 bases at J; junction bases unmatched: 10. CDR3: CASSLKSWDSPSYEQYF. Written as DNA, the CDR3 is TGTGCCAGCAGCTTAAAAAGTTGGGACAGCCCCTCCTACGAGCAGTACTTC. Looking up the rest from reference TRBV7-9 and TRBJ2-7 gives the full variable domain: DTGVSQNPRHKITKRGQNVTFRCDPISEHNRLYWYRQTLGQGPEFLTYFQNEAQLEKSRLLSDRFSAERPKGSFSTLEIQRTEQGDSAMYLCASSLKSWDSPSYEQYFGPGTRLTVT.

The chain links TRBV11-2 to TRBJ2-6; no clear D. This CDR3 has 15 residues. The V end lost 3 bases, the J end lost 2 bases, and 8 bases lay between the germline ends. Germline CDR1 is SGHAT and CDR2 is FQNNGV. Written as DNA, the CDR3 is TGTGCCAGCAGCTTCCTTCGAACTGGGGCCAACGTCCTGACTTTC. It specifies CASSFLRTGANVLTF.

Only a few counts were recorded for this clone. V usage is TRBV6-1 and J usage is TRBJ1-2; TRBD1 aligns across 9 bases. CDR3 length: 14 amino acids. In germline, CDR1 is MNHNS, CDR2 SASEGT. The V and J ends lost 2 bases and 5 bases, in that order; junction bases with no gene match: 3. The CDR3 DNA reads as TGTGCCAGCAGTGAAATCGGGACAGGGTATGGCTACACCTTC. Residues: CASSEIGTGYGYTF.

The gene calls are TRBV11-2 and TRBJ1-1; no clear D. The CDR3 consists of 15 residues. Germline CDR1 is SGHAT and CDR2 is FQNNGV. The V and J ends lost 0 bases and 0 bases respectively, with 8 bases between them. CDR3 sequence reads: CASSLDPAVNTEAFF. The CDR3 bases are TGTGCCAGCAGCTTAGATCCGGCGGTGAACACTGAAGCTTTCTTT.

The chain couples TRBV11-2 to TRBJ2-7; 10 bases map to TRBD1. Germline values: CDR1 SGHAT, CDR2 FQNNGV. V shed 5 bases and J 4 bases; nucleotides not matched to a gene: 2. The CDR3 has 13 residues. DNA of the CDR3: TGTGCCAGCAGCGAGGGACAGGGGTACGAGCAGTACTTC. As protein: CASSEGQGYEQYF.

This chain links TRBV21-1 with TRBJ2-7; the tabulated D call, TRBD2, remains unverified against the DNA. TRBV21-1 is an annotated pseudogene. CDR3 size: 15 residues. The CDR3 DNA reads as TGTGCCAGCAGATCCATTAGCGGGACTTCCTACGAGCAGTACTTC. It encodes CASRSISGTSYEQYF.

Details on this clone: The junction shows a germline mismatch at one end, possibly a read error. The gene calls are TRBV7-7 and TRBJ2-3; perhaps TRBD2 as D (5 bases). The CDR3 loop spans 13 amino acids. Germline CDR1 and CDR2: SSHAT and FNYEAQ (reference sequence). DNA for the CDR3: TGTGCTAGCAGCCTGGACTTATTAGATACGCAGTATTTT. Its protein product is CASSLDLLDTQYF. Complete variable domain (other parts from reference TRBV7-7 and TRBJ2-3): GAGVSQSPRYKVTKRGQDVTLRCDPISSHATLYWYQQALGQGPEFLTYFNYEAQPDKSGLPSDRFSAERPEGSISTLTIQRTEQRDSAMYRCASSLDLLDTQYFGPGTRLTVL.

This rearrangement joins TRBV6-5 to TRBJ1-4, with D perhaps TRBD1 (6 bases). Germline lookup yields CDR1 MNHEY and CDR2 SVGAGI. CDR3 size: 15 residues. The V and J ends lost 8 bases and 3 bases respectively, with 16 bases between them. Here the CDR3 reads CASGRSGDPNEKLFF. CDR3 in DNA: TGTGCCAGCGGAAGGTCAGGGGACCCTAATGAAAAACTGTTTTTT.

The genes are TRBV25-1 and TRBJ1-5; D is uncertain. Germline assignment: CDR1 MGHDK and CDR2 SYGVNS. This CDR3 is 15 amino acids long. V was cut by 4 bases and J by 4 bases, with 14 bases left in between. The CDR3 coding sequence is TGTGCCAGCAGTGGGACCGACGCCAATAATCAGCCCCAGCATTTT. Its protein product is CASSGTDANNQPQHF.

The V call is TRBV4-1, the J call TRBJ1-1; D perhaps matches TRBD1 (5 bases). Germline values: CDR1 MGHRA, CDR2 YSYEKL. Trimming pared 2 bases from V and 8 bases from J, leaving 9 bases between. The CDR3 has 12 residues. CDR3 in DNA: TGCGCCAGCAGCCAATTGGGGCAGGAAGCTTTCTTT. Amino acid sequence: CASSQLGQEAFF.

The rearrangement links TRBV13 to TRBJ2-7; 12 nucleotides align to TRBD1. Germline-derived CDR1 and CDR2 are PRHDT and FYEKMQ (reference sequence). Germline trimming cut 4 bases from V and 6 bases from J; bases unmatched to any gene: 7. CDR3 length: 15 amino acids. In DNA form, the CDR3 reads TGTGCCAGCAGCTCATCCGGGACAGGGGGCTTCGAGCAGTACTTC. Amino acid sequence: CASSSSGTGGFEQYF.

The rearrangement links TRBV19 to TRBJ2-1; TRBD2 is a possible D gene (5 bases). The CDR3 is 12 residues long. Trimming removed 6 bases at V and 5 bases at J, with 8 bases between. The V gene's germline CDR1 is LNHDA and CDR2 SQIVND (reference sequence). CDR3 nucleotide sequence: TGTGCCAGTAGCAGCGGAAACAATGAGCAGTTCTTC. Its protein product is CASSSGNNEQFF.

The chain uses TRBV29-1 and TRBJ2-2; D is ambiguous. CDR1 and CDR2 from the germline V gene are SQVTM and ANQGSEA. The CDR3 sequence is 12 residues long. V lost 5 bases and J lost 4, with 8 bases in between. The CDR3 DNA is TGCAGCGTTTACCACTTCACCGGGGAGCTGTTTTTT. As protein: CSVYHFTGELFF.

This clone showed up just a few times. The chain uses TRBV6-5 and TRBJ2-7, with a tentative D call TRBD2 (5 bases). The CDR3 length is 15 residues. Trimming shortened V by 5 bases and J by 6 bases, and 20 bases separated the two germline ends. CDR1 is MNHEY, CDR2 SVGAGI, per germline. Here the CDR3 reads CASSQPDSLSTEQYF. CDR3 nucleotides: TGTGCCAGCAGTCAACCGGACTCCCTTTCCACCGAGCAGTACTTC.

The chain couples TRBV27 to TRBJ1-5; D not certain. Trimming left V 2 bases short and J 4 bases short, with 12 bases between. The germline CDR1 and CDR2 sequences are MNHEY and SMNVEV (reference sequence). The CDR3 is 15 residues long. CDR3 sequence: CASSLGLGGNQPQHF. The CDR3 nucleotides are TGTGCCAGCAGTTTAGGGCTCGGTGGTAATCAGCCCCAGCATTTT.

This chain joins TRBV15 and TRBJ2-7; no firm D call. Germline CDR1 reads LNHNV; CDR2 reads YYDKDF (reference sequence). Trimming removed 0 bases at V and 7 bases at J, with 7 bases between. This CDR3 region has 12 residues. The CDR3 nucleotides are TGTGCCACCAGCAGAGATCTGGATGAGCAGTACTTC. Encoded protein: CATSRDLDEQYF. Using reference TRBV15 and TRBJ2-7 for the parts outside the CDR3, the full variable domain is DAMVIQNPRYQVTQFGKPVTLSCSQTLNHNVMYWYQQKSSQAPKLLFHYYDKDFNNEADTPDNFQSRRPNTSFCFLDIRSPGLGDTAMYLCATSRDLDEQYFGPGTRLTVT.

V usage is TRBV30 and J usage is TRBJ1-2; no definite D call. Germline V gives CDR1 GTSNPN, CDR2 SVGIG (reference sequence). The V end lost 4 bases, the J end lost 0 bases, and 6 bases lay between the germline ends. The CDR3 length is 12 residues. CDR3 nucleotide sequence: TGTGCCTGGACAGAAGCTAACTATGGCTACACCTTC. Protein sequence: CAWTEANYGYTF.

This rearrangement joins TRBV13 to TRBJ2-7; D possibly matches TRBD1 or TRBD2 (5 bases each). Germline CDR1 is PRHDT and CDR2 is FYEKMQ (reference sequence). The V end lost 11 bases, the J end lost 7 bases, and 18 bases lay between the germline ends. CDR3 size: 12 residues. CDR3 region: CAVRKGTGEQYF. In nucleotides, the CDR3 is TGTGCCGTGCGCAAAGGGACGGGGGAGCAGTACTTC.

The V gene is TRBV6-1, the J gene TRBJ1-1, with 10 bases identical to TRBD1. Germline CDR1 reads MNHNS; CDR2 reads SASEGT. The CDR3 is made up of 16 amino acids. The trim removed 3 bases at V and 5 bases at J, leaving 9 bases unmatched. The CDR3 loop reads CASSDIDRGLFTEAFF. CDR3 sequence (DNA): TGTGCCAGCAGTGATATCGACAGGGGGCTCTTTACTGAAGCTTTCTTT.

This CDR3 reads CASSLDRGRSTGELFF. CDR3 in DNA: TGTGCCAGCAGCTTGGATCGGGGACGATCGACCGGGGAGCTGTTTTTT. The chain employs TRBV5-4 and TRBJ2-2; D may correspond to TRBD1 or TRBD2 (5 bases each). V shed 0 bases and J shed 5 bases, with 14 bases lying between them. From germline, CDR1 is SGHNT and CDR2 YYREEE (reference sequence). The CDR3 sequence is 16 residues long.